Shown below are 11 T cell receptor beta chains from a single sample sequenced in a study of beta chain features in type 1 diabetes. General study results and limits: Within each of all four CD4+ subsets, Type 1 diabetes patients had TCRB CDR3s that were moderately but significantly shorter.

cDNA synthesis used the whole RNA isolate, giving expressed TCRB sequences. The repertoire was sequenced with immunoSEQ multiplex PCR; TCRdb's copy has only in-frame clones and lacks some. The sample has roughly 730,000 clones; about an eighth are singletons. These receptors are not linked to any known antigen. Sequenced sample: naive CD4+ T cells from blood. The origin of the receptors is a man younger than 30 with type 1 diabetes.

V gene TRBV6-5 combines with J gene TRBJ2-2, with D perhaps being TRBD1 or TRBD2 (6 bases each). The CDR3 runs to 15 residues. From germline, CDR1 is MNHEY and CDR2 SVGAGI. Trimming took off 6 bases at V and 5 bases at J, with 16 bases between the two ends. CDR3 sequence reads: CASRQRWGATGELFF. DNA for the CDR3: TGTGCCAGCAGGCAACGGTGGGGGGCAACCGGGGAGCTGTTTTTT.

As DNA, the CDR3 is TGTGCCACTGCCCTTAATCAGCCCCAGCATTTT. It specifies CATALNQPQHF. V usage is TRBV28 and J usage is TRBJ1-5, with D unresolved. The CDR3 runs 11 residues. Germline CDR1 MDHEN, CDR2 SYDVKM. V dropped 10 bases and J dropped 4 bases, with 8 bases sitting between them.

The chain carries TRBV10-3 and TRBJ1-1; D remains unclear. Germline V gene data show CDR1 as ENHRY and CDR2 as SYGVKD. The V end lost 7 bases, the J end lost 1 base, and 7 bases lay between the germline ends. This CDR3 spans 12 amino acids. The CDR3 region has the DNA TGTGCCATCACGGCAGGGAACACTGAAGCTTTCTTT. Its translation is CAITAGNTEAFF.

This clone showed up just a few times. The chain uses TRBV6-1 and TRBJ1-2, with unresolved D. CDR1 is MNHNS and CDR2 is SASEGT in the germline V gene. Trimming took 8 bases from V and 4 from J, leaving 14 bases between them. This CDR3 has 13 residues. The CDR3 DNA follows: TGTGCCAGCGGAGGCCCGGTGAGCTATGGCTACACCTTC. It encodes CASGGPVSYGYTF.

The rearrangement links TRBV4-2 to TRBJ2-2; 7 nucleotides align to TRBD1. After removal of 8 bases from V and 3 bases from J, the junction contained 9 bases not matched to a gene. Per germline, CDR1 LGHNA and CDR2 YNFKEQ. CDR3 size: 15 residues. For the CDR3, the DNA is TGTGCCAGCGGCGACAGGGTTGGGGACACCGGGGAGCTGTTTTTT. This sequence encodes CASGDRVGDTGELFF.

This clone was seen only a few times. The V and J genes are TRBV11-1 and TRBJ2-1; D assignment may be TRBD1 or TRBD2 (6 bases each). The germline CDR1 and CDR2 sequences are SGHAT and FQDESV (reference sequence). Trimming stripped 5 bases from V and 4 bases from J, with 15 bases between. The CDR3 length is 15 residues. CDR3 region: CASSKDRTKYNEQFF. The CDR3 nucleotides are TGTGCCAGCAGCAAAGACAGGACTAAGTACAATGAGCAGTTCTTC.

This clone was recorded a few times. The CDR3 here is CATSSPGTARDEQYF. DNA of the CDR3: TGTGCCACCAGCAGTCCCGGGACAGCGAGAGACGAGCAGTACTTC. The chain couples TRBV15 to TRBJ2-7, with 7 bases fitting TRBD1. Germline V lookup: CDR1 LNHNV, CDR2 YYDKDF (reference sequence). The CDR3 is made up of 15 amino acids. V was clipped by 3 bases and J by 5 bases; unmatched bases: 10.

This clone was seen a few times. The chain uses TRBV6-1 and TRBJ2-7, with TRBD1 identical over 8 bases. With 6 bases clipped from V and 3 bases from J, the junction kept 4 bases outside the gene matches. The CDR3 runs 13 residues. Per germline, CDR1 MNHNS and CDR2 SASEGT. The DNA for the CDR3 is TGTGCCAGCAGACCCGGGACAGGCTACGAGCAGTACTTC. Its protein product is CASRPGTGYEQYF.

The chain is built from TRBV5-6 and TRBJ2-2, with D perhaps matching TRBD1 or TRBD2 (6 bases each). From germline, CDR1 is SGHDT and CDR2 YYEEEE. CDR3 size: 15 residues. The V end lost 2 bases, the J end lost 4 bases, and 12 bases lay between the germline ends. The CDR3 region has the DNA TGTGCCAGCAGCTTACGGGGGCCGGTCACCGGGGAGCTGTTTTTT. As protein: CASSLRGPVTGELFF.

The chain has TRBV5-1 and TRBJ2-1, with TRBD1 matching over 7 bases. Losses at the gene ends were 4 bases for V and 7 bases for J; bases not matched to a gene: 11. Looked up from germline, CDR1 is SGHRS and CDR2 is YFSETQ. The CDR3 totals 15 residues. CDR3 sequence reads: CASSGTGEIGNEQFF. CDR3 coding DNA: TGCGCCAGCAGCGGAACAGGGGAGATAGGGAATGAGCAGTTCTTC.

The rearrangement links TRBV5-1 to TRBJ2-3; 10 bases are shared with TRBD2. CDR3 length equals 17 residues. Germline lookup yields CDR1 SGHRS and CDR2 YFSETQ. The V and J ends lost 4 bases and 4 bases, in that order; junction bases with no gene match: 12. The CDR3 bases are TGCGCCAGCAGCGCCAGCGGGGGGGCCTTAGGCTCAGATACGCAGTATTTT. Translating gives CASSASGGALGSDTQYF.